The 17 T cell receptor beta chains presented below share a single source sample, sequenced in a study of blood T cell repertoires in COVID-19. Profiled with immunoSEQ multiplex PCR; TCRdb holds only in-frame clones, not every one. The repertoire holds around 270,000 clones, with approximately 80% as singletons. Sequencing was carried out using peripheral blood. These receptors all come from a man aged 60-69 years with acute or convalescent COVID-19.

The J gene is TRBJ1-3, the V gene TRBV5-4, with D possibly TRBD1 on 6 matching bases. The CDR3 extends over 14 amino acids. V dropped 4 bases and J dropped 4 bases, with 12 bases sitting between them. Germline CDR1 reads SGHNT; CDR2 reads YYREEE (reference sequence). Written as DNA, the CDR3 is TGTGCCAGCAGCCCAACAGGGCCGGGAAACACCATATATTTT. This codes for CASSPTGPGNTIYF.

The chain combines TRBV5-1 with TRBJ2-1; maybe TRBD2 (6 bases). This CDR3 has 15 amino acids. Between the trimmed V and J ends, which lost 2 bases and 9 bases, there was a span of 18 bases. Germline assignment: CDR1 SGHRS and CDR2 YFSETQ. The CDR3 protein is CASSFAGTLRGEQFF. The CDR3 region has the DNA TGCGCCAGCAGCTTTGCGGGGACCCTTCGGGGTGAGCAGTTCTTC.

This chain links TRBV6-6 with TRBJ2-7; tentative D call: TRBD2 (5 bases). Trimming cost V 5 bases and J 5 bases, with 13 bases left between them. The CDR3 totals 13 residues. In germline, CDR1 is MNHNY, CDR2 SVGAGI (reference sequence). The CDR3 here is CASSGPIGDEQYF. Written as DNA, the CDR3 is TGTGCCAGCAGTGGCCCCATCGGGGACGAGCAGTACTTC.

This clone has a handful of counts. The CDR3 sequence is CASSPQQGGYGYTF. CDR3 bases: TGTGCCAGCAGTCCTCAACAGGGTGGCTATGGCTACACCTTC. The rearrangement links TRBV6-5 to TRBJ1-2, with D perhaps matching TRBD1 (6 bases). Germline V gene sequence: CDR1 MNHEY, CDR2 SVGAGI. This CDR3 region has 14 residues. V was cut by 5 bases and J by 4 bases, with 14 bases left in between.

This chain uses TRBV19 with TRBJ2-1; D may be TRBD1 (6 bases). The CDR3 covers 13 residues. Germline V lookup: CDR1 LNHDA, CDR2 SQIVND (reference sequence). With 5 bases removed from V and 9 bases from J, the gap between germline ends came to 14 bases. This CDR3 is CASSFNRAGEQFF. The CDR3 DNA reads TGTGCCAGTAGTTTCAACAGGGCTGGTGAGCAGTTCTTC.

The chain recombines TRBV28 with TRBJ2-7; TRBD2 aligns across 7 bases. The CDR3 contains 11 residues. Trimming at V came to 4 bases and at J to 9 bases, leaving 3 bases not matched to a gene. Germline V gene sequence: CDR1 MDHEN, CDR2 SYDVKM. The DNA for the CDR3 is TGTGCCAGCAGTTCGGGGAGGGGGCAGTACTTC. It codes for CASSSGRGQYF.

The chain has TRBV6-5 and TRBJ1-3, with 10 bases identical to TRBD1. Trimming removed 5 bases from V and 3 bases from J; junction bases left unmatched: 4. The germline V gene has CDR1 MNHEY and CDR2 SVGAGI. The CDR3 contains 15 residues. CDR3 sequence (DNA): TGTGCCAGCAGTCTGGACAGGGGGGATGGAAACACCATATATTTT. This translates into CASSLDRGDGNTIYF.

As DNA, the CDR3 is TGTGCCAGCAGCCACGGGACAGGGGCTTATTCACCCCTCCACTTT. It encodes CASSHGTGAYSPLHF. V and J are TRBV3-1 (or the pseudogene TRBV3-2) and TRBJ1-6; 10 bases are a match to TRBD1. Trimming at V came to 3 bases and at J to 8 bases, leaving 4 bases not matched to a gene. CDR1 is LGHDT and CDR2 is YNNKEL in the germline V gene (reference sequence). The CDR3 has 15 amino acids.

The chain couples TRBV7-3 to TRBJ2-2; D remains ambiguous. The V end was cut by 5 bases, the J end by 9 bases, with 10 bases between. The CDR3 runs 12 residues. CDR1 is SGHTA and CDR2 is FQGTGA in the germline V gene. DNA of the CDR3: TGTGCCAGCAGCCTTACATCGAGGGAGCTGTTTTTT. It encodes CASSLTSRELFF.

The rearrangement uses TRBV27 and TRBJ2-5; 11 nucleotides line up with TRBD1. The V gene end was trimmed by 4 bases and the J gene end by 1 base; junction bases not matched to a gene: 8. From germline, CDR1 is MNHEY and CDR2 SMNVEV (reference sequence). CDR3 length equals 17 residues. CDR3 in amino acids: CASSSVDRGPFQETQYF. The DNA of the CDR3 is TGTGCCAGCAGTTCGGTGGACAGGGGGCCCTTCCAAGAGACCCAGTACTTC.

The V call is TRBV4-1, the J call TRBJ2-5, with TRBD2 matching over 8 bases. The V and J ends lost 2 bases and 5 bases, in that order; junction bases with no gene match: 7. The CDR3 has 15 residues. CDR1 MGHRA and CDR2 YSYEKL come from the germline V gene. CDR3 sequence (DNA): TGCGCCAGCAGCCAAAGAGCGGGGGTCCGGGAGACCCAGTACTTC. It translates to CASSQRAGVRETQYF.

The chain is built from TRBV3-1 (or the pseudogene TRBV3-2) and TRBJ1-4, with D hard to call. Per the germline V gene, CDR1 is LGHDT and CDR2 is YNNKEL (reference sequence). The V end was cut by 4 bases, the J end by 4 bases, with 10 bases between. This CDR3 region has 14 residues. CDR3 in DNA: TGTGCCAGCAGCCCGTGGGGAGGTAATGAAAAACTGTTTTTT. It encodes CASSPWGGNEKLFF.

This clone showed up just a few times. The rearrangement links TRBV5-1 to TRBJ2-7; D possibly corresponds to TRBD1 (6 bases). V was shortened by 1 base and J by 3 bases, with 14 bases between the two germline ends. There are 15 residues in the CDR3. The germline V gene encodes CDR1 SGHRS and CDR2 YFSETQ. The CDR3 spells CASSLTGTSNYEQYF. CDR3 coding DNA: TGCGCCAGCAGCTTGACAGGGACCTCCAACTACGAGCAGTACTTC.

This chain connects TRBV3-1 (or the pseudogene TRBV3-2) to TRBJ2-1; D remains unclear. The V gene's germline CDR1 is LGHDT and CDR2 YNNKEL (reference sequence). This CDR3 contains 13 residues. Trimming shortened V by 1 base and J by 6 bases, and 7 bases separated the two germline ends. CDR3 nucleotides: TGTGCCAGCAGCCAAGCTGTGGCCAATGAGCAGTTCTTC. It yields the protein CASSQAVANEQFF.

The V and J genes are TRBV29-1 and TRBJ2-7; D uncertain. Germline lookup yields CDR1 SQVTM and CDR2 ANQGSEA. Trimming pared 8 bases from V and 3 bases from J, leaving 11 bases between. The CDR3 length is 11 residues. DNA of the CDR3: TGCAGCCCCTCCCCTCTCTACGAGCAGTACTTC. Translation: CSPSPLYEQYF.

The genes are TRBV7-2 and TRBJ2-1; no firm D call. Looked up from germline, CDR1 is SGHTA and CDR2 is FQGNSA. CDR3 length: 15 amino acids. Trimming stripped 4 bases from V and 0 bases from J, with 10 bases between. CDR3 bases: TGTGCCAGCAGCTATGACACAAGCTCCTACAATGAGCAGTTCTTC. Translation gives CASSYDTSSYNEQFF.

This clone was recorded once. This chain connects TRBV5-6 to TRBJ2-3; TRBD2 matches at 9 bases. The CDR3 length is 17 residues. V shed 3 bases and J 6 bases; nucleotides not matched to a gene: 14. The V gene's germline CDR1 is SGHDT and CDR2 YYEEEE. CDR3 protein: CASSSPRWAGGADTQYF. The CDR3 region has the DNA TGTGCCAGCAGCTCCCCCCGGTGGGCGGGGGGGGCCGATACGCAGTATTTT.